This T cell receptor beta chain comes out of a study of blood T cell repertoires in COVID-19. Background on the study: Researchers got acute and convalescent COVID-19 samples from the United States, Italy and Spain. T cells, B-cell-depleted T cells, or PBMCs provided the cDNA or gDNA that served as material.

As originally analysed: Nucleated cell counts were estimated from reference gene primer amplification. Clones were read by immunoSEQ multiplex PCR, and TCRdb kept only the in-frame ones, dropping some. The DNA gave D and trimming, while V, J and clone size come from that table. The sample contains about 56,000 clones, about four fifths of which appear only once. Seattle enrolled patients during active infection and tracked them longitudinally. The CDR3 runs 16 residues. Germline V lookup: CDR1 DFQATT, CDR2 SNEGSKA (reference sequence). The ends were cut back, 3 bases at V and 0 bases at J, with 15 bases in the middle.

The chain is built from TRBV20-1 and TRBJ1-3; D may be TRBD1 (6 bases). This clonotype was sampled from a man aged 55-75 years with COVID-19, enrolled during active disease. The sample comprised peripheral blood. In DNA form, the CDR3 reads TGCAGTGCTAGTTTAGGGGGTGCCCTCTCTGGAAACACCATATATTTT. Protein sequence: CSASLGGALSGNTIYF.